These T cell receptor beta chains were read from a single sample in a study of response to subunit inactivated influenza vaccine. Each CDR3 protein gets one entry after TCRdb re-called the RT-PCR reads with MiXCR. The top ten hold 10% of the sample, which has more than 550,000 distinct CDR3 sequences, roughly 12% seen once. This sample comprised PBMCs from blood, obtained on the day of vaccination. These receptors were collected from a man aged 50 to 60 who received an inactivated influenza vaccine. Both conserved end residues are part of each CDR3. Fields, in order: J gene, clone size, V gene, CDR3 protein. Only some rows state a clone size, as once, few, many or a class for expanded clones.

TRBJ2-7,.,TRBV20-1,CSALTGPSLGYEQYF
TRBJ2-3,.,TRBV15,CATSKGLAGDTDTQYF
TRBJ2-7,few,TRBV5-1,CASSGGQNSYEQYF
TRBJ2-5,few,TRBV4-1,CASSRVGPQETQYF
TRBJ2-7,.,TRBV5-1,CASSVNTGTESYEQYF
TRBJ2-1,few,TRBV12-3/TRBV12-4,CASSQVPSGSFINEQFF
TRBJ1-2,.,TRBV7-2,CASSLVIQGDYGYTF
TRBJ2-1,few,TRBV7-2,CASSLPHRGRYNEQFF
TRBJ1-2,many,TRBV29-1,CSVGWAAGYTF
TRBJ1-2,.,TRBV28,CASSERGPANYGYTF
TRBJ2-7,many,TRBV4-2,CASSQARTGSDEQYF
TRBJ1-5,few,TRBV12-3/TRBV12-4,CASTSGGVENQPQHF
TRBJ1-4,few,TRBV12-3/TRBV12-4,CASTRDRGTNEKLFF
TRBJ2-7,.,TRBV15,CATSRERPGEQYF
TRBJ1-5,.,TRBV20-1,CSAREPLGQPQHF
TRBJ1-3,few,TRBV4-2,CASSRTYRGQTGNTIYF
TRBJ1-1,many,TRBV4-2,CASSLGGPKVEAFF
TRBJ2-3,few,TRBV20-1,CSARDLQGGADTQYF
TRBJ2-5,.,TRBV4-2,CASSQDRLEETQYF
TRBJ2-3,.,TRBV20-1,CSARDLGTSTDTQYF
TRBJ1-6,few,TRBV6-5,CASSNDRPSWGLLHF
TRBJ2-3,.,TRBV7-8,CASSFKGANTDTQYF
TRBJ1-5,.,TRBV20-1,CSADTAAKYGQHF
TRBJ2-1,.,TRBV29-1,CSVVTGTSHEQFF
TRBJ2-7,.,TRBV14,CASSQASGRHDEQYF
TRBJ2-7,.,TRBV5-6,CASSTGTPEGEQYF
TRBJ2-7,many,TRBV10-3,CASASIGTVIYEQYF
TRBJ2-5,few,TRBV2,CASSADRVQETQYF
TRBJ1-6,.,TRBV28,CASSPTGQGRKPLHF
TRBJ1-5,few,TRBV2,CASSEGQGRHQPQHF
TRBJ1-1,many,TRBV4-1,CASSQDNRRMNTEAFF